What follows are 5 T cell receptor beta chains derived from one specimen sequenced in a study of vaccination and CD4 T cells after COVID-19. Their specific antigens are unknown. The treatment here: approximately nine-day PBMC culture with coronavirus spike peptide pools or control peptides (ViraFEST assay). CD4+ T cells that came from the unexposed donor were collected before the COVID-19 pandemic (2011-2018). At the Johns Hopkins FTIC core, DNA taken from cultured CD4+ T cells was sequenced by way of the Oncomine TCR Beta short-read assay. MiXCR, applied by TCRdb to the PCR reads, yields one record per CDR3 protein. The sample includes under 7,000 distinct CDR3 sequences, roughly 40% of them seen just once. Sample: CD4+ T cells from blood, cultured in vitro. The origin of the receptors is a human donor in good health.

In its sample, this clonotype was seen a few times. The chain joins TRBV20-1 to TRBJ2-5; 9 bases agree with TRBD1. Per the germline V gene, CDR1 is DFQATT and CDR2 is SNEGSKA (reference sequence). CDR3 size: 13 residues. V was pared by 4 bases and J by 5 bases, with 5 bases of the junction left unmatched. In DNA, the CDR3 is TGCAGTGCTAAGGGACAGGGTTACGAGACCCAGTACTTC. As protein: CSAKGQGYETQYF.

The rearrangement joins TRBV6-2 or TRBV6-3 to TRBJ1-1; D might be TRBD1 (5 bases). Trimming pared 8 bases from V and 5 bases from J, leaving 15 bases between. The germline CDR1 and CDR2 sequences are MNHEY and SVGEGT. This CDR3 is 13 amino acids long. The CDR3 nucleotides are TGTGCCAGCCGTCCAGGGCAAGGGACTGAAGCTTTCTTT. It is translated as CASRPGQGTEAFF.

This clonotype turned up a few times. This chain connects TRBV6-1 to TRBJ1-2, with 9 nucleotides matching TRBD1. V gave up 8 bases and J gave up 8 bases; unmatched junction bases: 9. From germline, CDR1 is MNHNS and CDR2 SASEGT. There are 13 residues in the CDR3. The CDR3 is CASLPGQGDGYTF. The CDR3 DNA follows: TGTGCCAGCTTACCGGGACAGGGAGACGGCTACACCTTC.

The V call is TRBV19, the J call TRBJ1-2, with unresolved D. Germline V gives CDR1 LNHDA, CDR2 SQIVND (reference sequence). This CDR3 spans 12 amino acids. The V end was cut by 6 bases, the J end by 1 base, with 6 bases between. The CDR3 sequence is CASRGDNYGYTF. The CDR3 nucleotides are TGTGCCAGTAGAGGAGATAACTATGGCTACACCTTC.

In DNA, the CDR3 is TGTGCCAGCAGTGAAAACCTTGGCCGGACAGTCCTTCCCAATCAGCCCCAGCATTTT. Protein: CASSENLGRTVLPNQPQHF. The V call is TRBV6-1, the J call TRBJ1-5, with D possibly matching TRBD1 (6 bases). V lost 2 bases, J lost 3 bases, and 23 bases lay in between. The CDR3 contains 19 residues. Germline values: CDR1 MNHNS, CDR2 SASEGT.